This TCR beta chain originates from a study of blood T cell repertoires in COVID-19. The protocol was immunoSEQ multiplex PCR, while the TCRdb copy is restricted to in-frame clones and leaves out a portion. This table has approximately 250,000 clones, 84% appearing once. The sample consisted of peripheral blood. The sequence came from a middle-aged woman who had recovered from COVID-19.

This CDR3 reads CASSEWVGGPGLNSPLHF. Here the CDR3 DNA reads TGTGCCAGCAGTGAATGGGTCGGAGGGCCAGGACTTAATTCACCCCTCCACTTT. V is TRBV2 and J is TRBJ1-6; D remains unclear. The germline CDR1 and CDR2 sequences are SNHLY and FYNNEI. The CDR3 extends over 18 amino acids. V was pared by 2 bases and J by 6 bases, with 20 bases between.